This TCR beta chain derives from a study of T-cell reconstitution after alpha-beta-depleted transplantation in children. General study results and limits: Two months or so post-transplant, alpha-beta T cells reportedly derived from several hundred expanded graft clones.

A note on this clonotype: The antigen is undetermined.

The CDR3 loop spans 12 amino acids. V dropped 0 bases and J dropped 3 bases, with 5 bases sitting between them. The V gene's germline CDR1 is DFQATT and CDR2 SNEGSKA (reference sequence). Preparation of the TCRbeta library involved a method that used unique molecular identifiers. TCRdb re-called the PCR reads with MiXCR, one entry per CDR3 protein. This table has approximately 97,000 distinct CDR3 sequences, less than 6% appearing once. This sequence originates from a female patient aged 2-10 years who had a stem cell transplant for Fanconi anemia, so the T cells may come from the graft donor. The chain couples TRBV20-1 to TRBJ1-2, with D possibly TRBD1 on 5 matching bases. This material consisted of PBMCs, mostly from graft donor cells, taken 60 days after TCRalphabeta/CD19-depleted stem cell transplant. The CDR3 sequence is CSARDRDYGYTF. The CDR3 coding sequence is TGCAGTGCTAGAGACAGGGACTATGGCTACACCTTC.